Listed below are T cell receptor beta chains from one sample, sequenced in a study of shared clonotypes between healthy human individuals. Method: immunoSEQ multiplex PCR; TCRdb's copy keeps in-frame clones and lacks some. The table has some 1,600,000 clones, 95% to 99% seen once. Sequenced input: naive CD4+ T cells sorted from blood. These receptors were collected from a man aged 25 to 45 in good health. Both conserved end residues are part of each CDR3. D genes are given only for firm matches. Clone size, where shown, is once, few, many, or a class for clones that have expanded.

CDR3aa,CDR3nt,v_gene,j_gene,abundance,d_gene
CASSYDLAYEQYF,TGTGCCAGCAGTTACGATCTCGCGTACGAGCAGTACTTC,TRBV6-5,TRBJ2-7,-,-
CASSRAGLVETQYF,TGTGCCAGCAGCCGTGCCGGACTAGTGGAGACCCAGTACTTC,TRBV14,TRBJ2-5,once,TRBD2
CASAQSNEKLFF,TGTGCCTCAGCGCAGTCAAATGAAAAACTGTTTTTT,TRBV30,TRBJ1-4,-,-
CASSLGLARETQYF,TGTGCCAGCAGCCTAGGACTAGCACGCGAGACCCAGTACTTC,TRBV14,TRBJ2-5,-,TRBD2
CASGRAGRGSGEQYF,TGTGCCAGCGGTCGGGCGGGTCGGGGCAGTGGCGAGCAGTACTTC,TRBV28,TRBJ2-7,-,-
CASSLTYGKQETQYF,TGTGCCAGCTCACTAACCTACGGGAAACAAGAGACCCAGTACTTC,TRBV18,TRBJ2-5,-,-
CASSEIRLAGAHEQFF,TGCGCCAGCAGTGAGATTCGACTAGCGGGAGCCCATGAGCAGTTCTTC,TRBV10-1,TRBJ2-1,-,TRBD2
CASRPSGGRETQYF,TGTGCCAGCAGGCCCTCAGGGGGAAGGGAGACCCAGTACTTC,TRBV28,TRBJ2-5,-,TRBD1
CSAGLLNEQFF,TGCAGCGCAGGACTCCTTAATGAGCAGTTCTTC,TRBV29-1,TRBJ2-1,-,-
CASSIGITAGGDEQYF,TGTGCCAGTAGTATAGGTATTACAGCGGGAGGCGACGAGCAGTACTTC,TRBV19,TRBJ2-7,once,TRBD2
CASRTSGSYEQYF,TGCGCCAGCAGGACTAGCGGGAGCTACGAGCAGTACTTC,TRBV10-2,TRBJ2-7,-,TRBD2
CASSQDRGSGSQETQYF,TGTGCCAGCAGCCAAGATAGGGGCAGCGGGAGCCAAGAGACCCAGTACTTC,TRBV4-2,TRBJ2-5,once,TRBD2
CAWILRFSSYNEQFF,TGTGCCTGGATACTTCGATTTAGCTCCTACAATGAGCAGTTCTTC,TRBV30,TRBJ2-1,-,-
CASSLLPGRETQYF,TGTGCCAGCAGCTTATTGCCCGGCCGGGAGACCCAGTACTTC,TRBV11-2,TRBJ2-5,once,-
CASSLGPRTGDTEAFF,TGTGCCAGCAGCTTGGGTCCTAGAACAGGGGACACTGAAGCTTTCTTT,TRBV5-5,TRBJ1-1,-,TRBD1
CASSQRPGGTDTQYF,TGTGCCAGCAGCCAACGTCCGGGAGGCACAGATACGCAGTATTTT,TRBV11-2,TRBJ2-3,once,-
CASSLVLSDVTGELFF,TGTGCCAGCAGCTTAGTTCTTTCGGACGTTACCGGGGAGCTGTTTTTT,TRBV11-3,TRBJ2-2,-,-
CASSFSDYKYF,TGTGCCAGCAGTTTTTCGGACTATAAGTACTTC,TRBV28,TRBJ2-5,-,-
CASSVKTGDTEAFF,TGTGCCAGCTCAGTAAAGACAGGGGACACTGAAGCTTTCTTT,TRBV18,TRBJ1-1,-,TRBD1
CASSWTGNTIYF,TGTGCCAGCAGTTGGACTGGAAACACCATATATTTT,TRBV6-7,TRBJ1-3,-,-
CASSPSAGRGETQYF,TGTGCCAGCTCACCCTCCGCCGGACGGGGAGAGACCCAGTACTTC,TRBV18,TRBJ2-5,-,-
CASSVLGDTGELFF,TGTGCCAGCAGTGTATTAGGGGACACCGGGGAGCTGTTTTTT,TRBV2,TRBJ2-2,-,-
CASSLGQGHEKLFF,TGTGCCAGCAGCTTAGGACAGGGACACGAAAAACTGTTTTTT,TRBV11-2,TRBJ1-4,-,TRBD1
CASSTRDGGTKAFF,TGTGCCAGTAGTACAAGGGACGGCGGTACGAAAGCTTTCTTT,TRBV19,TRBJ1-1,-,-
CSVGQNSNQPQHF,TGCAGCGTTGGACAGAATAGCAATCAGCCCCAGCATTTT,TRBV29-1,TRBJ1-5,-,-
CASSLGGTDEQYF,TGTGCCAGCAGCTTGGGAGGGACCGACGAGCAGTACTTC,TRBV7-8,TRBJ2-7,-,TRBD2
CASSGRYEQYF,TGTGCCAGCAGTGGTCGATACGAGCAGTACTTC,TRBV28,TRBJ2-7,-,-
CASSIGSGRVTDTQYF,TGTGCCAGTAGTATAGGGAGTGGCAGGGTGACAGATACGCAGTATTTT,TRBV19,TRBJ2-3,-,-
CASSAVAGVGYNEQFF,TGTGCCAGCAGCGCGGTAGCGGGAGTGGGCTACAATGAGCAGTTCTTC,TRBV9,TRBJ2-1,-,TRBD2
CSAVSGRSEKLFF,TGCAGCGCCGTCTCCGGGAGGAGTGAAAAACTGTTTTTT,TRBV29-1,TRBJ1-4,-,-
CASSPGLAESYEQYF,TGTGCCAGCAGTCCGGGACTAGCGGAGTCCTACGAGCAGTACTTC,TRBV2,TRBJ2-7,-,TRBD2
CASSPNSGNTIYF,TGTGCCAGCAGCCCAAACTCTGGAAACACCATATATTTT,TRBV5-4,TRBJ1-3,-,-
CASSPPLLGSTHEQYF,TGTGCCAGCAGTCCGCCCCTACTAGGAAGTACCCACGAGCAGTACTTC,TRBV28,TRBJ2-7,-,-
CSVSQTGVNEKLFF,TGCAGCGTTTCACAGACAGGGGTTAATGAAAAACTGTTTTTT,TRBV29-1,TRBJ1-4,-,TRBD1
CASSPSSRGVVYEQYF,TGTGCCAGCAGCCCATCCTCGCGCGGGGTCGTCTACGAGCAGTACTTC,TRBV9,TRBJ2-7,-,-
CASTLTSGRVNEQFF,TGTGCCAGTACGTTGACTAGCGGGAGGGTAAATGAGCAGTTCTTC,TRBV19,TRBJ2-1,-,TRBD2
CASSQAPYEQYF,TGTGCCAGCAGTCAGGCCCCCTACGAGCAGTACTTC,TRBV14,TRBJ2-7,-,-
CASSLPKSSYNEQFF,TGTGCCAGTAGTTTGCCTAAGAGCTCCTACAATGAGCAGTTCTTC,TRBV19,TRBJ2-1,-,-
CASSSPGTSGSSGYEQYF,TGTGCCAGCAGCTCCCCCGGGACTAGCGGGTCGTCGGGCTACGAGCAGTACTTC,TRBV7-9,TRBJ2-7,-,TRBD2
CASSPRRGQDEQYF,TGTGCCAGCAGCCCACGACGAGGCCAGGACGAGCAGTACTTC,TRBV7-6,TRBJ2-7,-,-
CASREAGTVYEQYF,TGTGCCAGCAGGGAGGCCGGGACAGTCTACGAGCAGTACTTC,TRBV6-1,TRBJ2-7,-,TRBD1
CASSFGDRTYGYTF,TGTGCCAGCAGTTTTGGGGACAGGACATATGGCTACACCTTC,TRBV28,TRBJ1-2,-,TRBD1
CASSTGLAGVYEQYF,TGTGCCAGCAGCACGGGACTAGCGGGGGTCTACGAGCAGTACTTC,TRBV9,TRBJ2-7,-,TRBD2